Listed below are T cell receptor beta chains from one sample, sequenced in a study of blood T cell repertoires in COVID-19. Measured with immunoSEQ multiplex PCR; TCRdb has only the in-frame clones, and not every one. Of 90,000 to 100,000 clones in the sample, roughly 80% were seen once. Sequencing used peripheral blood. The receptors stem from an elderly woman with acute or convalescent COVID-19. CDR3s include the opening cysteine and the closing phenylalanine or tryptophan. D genes are given only for firm matches.

cdr3_length d_call j_call v_call cdr3_aa
11 . TRBJ1-1 TRBV10-3 CATGGNTEAFF
16 . TRBJ1-6 TRBV6-6 CASSPEGGVSNSPLHF
15 TRBD2 TRBJ2-5 TRBV11-2 CASSLGAGFQETQYF
13 TRBD1 TRBJ1-6 TRBV7-8 CASSRQGNSPLHF
14 TRBD1 TRBJ1-2 TRBV28 CASSSQQGARGYTF
15 . TRBJ2-1 TRBV5-6 CASNSRRPMSNEQFF
14 . TRBJ2-7 TRBV7-2 CASSLDHSSYEQYF
16 . TRBJ2-5 TRBV7-8 CASSLKGSVGRETQYF
14 TRBD1 TRBJ2-5 TRBV6-5 CASSRHRDRETQYF
14 TRBD1 TRBJ1-2 TRBV6-2/TRBV6-3 CASSLDRGNYGYTF
15 TRBD2 TRBJ2-5 TRBV28 CASSPPRGGRGTQYF
14 TRBD1 TRBJ2-7 TRBV20-1 CSASWPTGVHEQYF
17 . TRBJ1-2 TRBV5-1 CASSWGPQGIANYGYTF
15 TRBD1 TRBJ2-2 TRBV6-2/TRBV6-3 CASSWTGGLTGELFF